Presented here are 17 T cell receptor beta chains from one specimen sequenced in a study of T cell clonality in common variable immunodeficiency. Antigen specificity for these receptors is unknown. Overall study results and limits: Reportedly, TCR beta sequences from common variable immunodeficiency showed fewer deletions and N-nucleotide insertions.

Clones were read by immunoSEQ multiplex PCR, and TCRdb kept only the in-frame ones, dropping some. The specimen has around 28,000 clones, none found just once. The specimen was peripheral blood mononuclear cells. The receptor set was obtained from a human donor with common variable immunodeficiency.

This clone was observed a handful of times. The junction and the germline gene differ at one end; a read error may be behind it. The read ends 3 residues early relative to the CDR3; the germline J gene fills the gap. The rearrangement joins TRBV7-9 to TRBJ1-6, with a tentative D call TRBD1 (5 bases). The length of the CDR3 is 13 residues. Per the germline V gene, CDR1 is SEHNR and CDR2 is FQNEAQ (reference sequence). This chain's CDR3 is CSSSSGGVSPLHF. The sequenced part of the CDR3 DNA is TGTTCCAGCAGCTCGGGGGGGGTTTCACCC.

Regarding this clone: Read coverage stops 3 residues before the CDR3 terminus; the germline J gene supplies the remainder. The V gene is TRBV6-4, the J gene TRBJ2-1, with 10 bases fitting TRBD2. The CDR3 has 16 amino acids. Germline V gene data show CDR1 as MRHNA and CDR2 as SNTAGT. With 3 bases clipped from V and 0 bases from J, the junction kept 2 bases outside the gene matches. The CDR3 protein is CASSDERGGSYNEQFF. The sequenced part of the CDR3 DNA is TGTGCCAGCAGTGATGAGCGGGGGGGCTCCTACAATGAG.

This clone was seen a few times. Read sequence stops 3 residues before the CDR3 end, and the germline J gene provides the missing end. Other DNA sequences in the sample encode the same CDR3. The chain uses TRBV7-9 and TRBJ1-2; 8 bases are a match to TRBD1. Germline V gene sequence: CDR1 SEHNR, CDR2 FQNEAQ (reference sequence). This CDR3 contains 14 residues. The part of the CDR3 DNA that was read is TGTGCCAGCAGCTGGCAGGACAGGGTTGGCGGC. This gives the protein CASSWQDRVGG. The complete CDR3 protein is CASSWQDRVGGYTF.

This clone was seen a handful of times. The read gets to within 3 residues of the CDR3 end, and the germline J gene fills in the rest. The chain couples TRBV7-8 to TRBJ2-1, with 13 bases aligning to TRBD2. V shed 1 base, J shed 2 bases, and the junction held 2 bases outside the gene matches. Germline V CDR1 and CDR2: SGHVS, FQNEAQ. The CDR3 loop spans 17 amino acids. Incomplete CDR3 DNA: TGTGCCAGCAGCTTAGTGGGGACTAGCGGGGCCTACAATGAG. Protein sequence: CASSLVGTSGAYNE. The whole CDR3 sequence is CASSLVGTSGAYNEQFF.

Comments on this clone: With the read ending 3 residues before the CDR3 end, the germline J gene is used to fill in that end. This chain uses TRBV2 with TRBJ2-5; D perhaps matches TRBD2 (7 bases). CDR1 SNHLY and CDR2 FYNNEI come from the germline V gene. The CDR3 length is 18 residues. The V gene lost 1 base and the J gene lost 0 bases, with 18 bases spanning the gap. Incomplete CDR3 DNA: TGTGCCAGCAGTGAAGGTGGGGGGGCCGTAATATACCAAGAGACC. It yields the protein CASSEGGGAVIYQET. The CDR3, in full, reads CASSEGGGAVIYQETQYF.

This clone was seen repeatedly, ten times or more. The read gets to within 3 residues of the CDR3 end, and the germline J gene fills in the rest. The chain joins TRBV19 to TRBJ1-1, with D unclear. CDR1 LNHDA and CDR2 SQIVND come from the germline V gene (reference sequence). Trimming shortened V by 4 bases and J by 0 bases, and 6 bases separated the two germline ends. The CDR3 totals 13 residues. CDR3 DNA (partial): TGTGCCAGTAGTAGCAGTCTGAACACTGAA. Residues: CASSSSLNTE. The CDR3 in full is CASSSSLNTEAFF.

Worth noting for this clone: Coverage ceases 3 residues before the CDR3 finishes, and the germline J gene fills in the end. The chain recombines TRBV19 with TRBJ2-2; D may be TRBD1 (6 bases). Trimming cost V 7 bases and J 6 bases, with 18 bases left between them. The CDR3 runs to 15 residues. Germline lookup yields CDR1 LNHDA and CDR2 SQIVND (reference sequence). CDR3 bases read: TGTGCCAGTACGGCTTTGGGGGCGGTGGCCGGGGAG. It specifies CASTALGAVAGE. The CDR3 in full is CASTALGAVAGELFF.

The table lists this clone with many counts. Read coverage stops 3 residues before the CDR3 terminus; the germline J gene supplies the remainder. The chain employs TRBV11-2 and TRBJ2-3; 10 nucleotides agree with TRBD2. From germline, CDR1 is SGHAT and CDR2 FQNNGV. V dropped 5 bases and J dropped 1; count of bases not matched to a gene: 3. This CDR3 has 15 residues. The sequenced part of the CDR3 DNA is TGTGCCAGCAGCAGTGGACTAGCGGGCACAGATACG. This translates into CASSSGLAGTDT. The whole CDR3 sequence is CASSSGLAGTDTQYF.

Concerning this clone itself: The CDR3 end is not reached by the read, which stops 3 residues before it; the germline J gene fills it in. J is TRBJ2-1 and V is TRBV19, with D unclear. The CDR3 is 16 amino acids. Germline V gene lookup returns CDR1 LNHDA and CDR2 SQIVND (reference sequence). V was pared by 2 bases and J by 0 bases, with 11 bases between. CDR3 DNA (partial): TGTGCCAGTAGTATAAGTCGACAAAGCTCCTACAATGAG. This sequence encodes CASSISRQSSYNE. In full, the CDR3 is CASSISRQSSYNEQFF. The complete variable domain, with remaining parts taken from reference TRBV19 and TRBJ2-1, reads DGGITQSPKYLFRKEGQNVTLSCEQNLNHDAMYWYRQDPGQGLRLIYYSQIVNDFQKGDIAEGYSVSREKKESFPLTVTSAQKNPTAFYLCASSISRQSSYNEQFFGPGTRLTVL.

This clone was seen a handful of times. The read gets to within 3 residues of the CDR3 end, and the germline J gene fills in the rest. This chain joins TRBV2 and TRBJ2-3; TRBD1 agrees at 7 bases. Germline assignment: CDR1 SNHLY and CDR2 FYNNEI. The CDR3 totals 13 residues. The CDR3 region is CASSRGTASTQYF. Incomplete CDR3 DNA: TGTGCCAGCAGCCGAGGGACAGCCAGCACG. The whole variable domain, remainder taken from reference TRBV2 and TRBJ2-3, is EPEVTQTPSHQVTQMGQEVILRCVPISNHLYFYWYRQILGQKVEFLVSFYNNEISEKSEIFDDQFSVERPDGSNFTLKIRSTKLEDSAMYFCASSRGTASTQYFGPGTRLTVL.

This clone showed up just a few times. Read data end 3 residues before the CDR3 end; the end is taken from the germline J gene. The chain couples TRBV7-2 to TRBJ1-6; D is uncertain. CDR1 and CDR2 (germline): SGHTA, FQGNSA. The CDR3 covers 14 residues. The ends were cut back, 5 bases at V and 5 bases at J, with 10 bases in the middle. The sequenced part of the CDR3 DNA is TGTGCCAGCAGCCCCGGGGTCAATAATTCACCC. This codes for CASSPGVNNSP. The full CDR3 is CASSPGVNNSPLHF.

Ten or more counts support this clone. The part of the CDR3 DNA that was read is TGCAGTGCAAGACAGGGATTGGGCCAGCCC. Translated, it gives CSARQGLGQP. The CDR3, in full, reads CSARQGLGQPQHF. The J gene is TRBJ1-5, the V gene TRBV20-1; 7 nucleotides agree with TRBD1. The CDR3 end falls 3 residues outside the read, so it is completed with the germline J gene. Germline CDR1 and CDR2: DFQATT and SNEGSKA (reference sequence). The CDR3 is 13 residues long. Germline trimming cut 6 bases from V and 7 bases from J; bases unmatched to any gene: 9.

A few counts support this clone. With the read ending 3 residues before the CDR3 end, the germline J gene is used to fill in that end. The chain links TRBV5-6 to TRBJ2-1, with TRBD1 matching 8 bases. CDR1 and CDR2 from the germline V gene are SGHDT and YYEEEE. With V trimmed by 2 bases and J by 7 bases, 2 bases remained unmatched. This CDR3 comprises 13 residues. The sequenced part of the CDR3 DNA is TGTGCCAGCAGCTTTAGGACAGGGAATGAG. This gives the protein CASSFRTGNE. In full, the CDR3 reads CASSFRTGNEQFF.

This clone was seen a handful of times. The read ends 3 residues shy of where the CDR3 ends; the end is completed using the germline J gene. The V and J genes are TRBV19 and TRBJ1-2; 7 bases align to TRBD1. CDR3 size: 15 residues. V was pared by 2 bases and J by 0 bases, with 3 bases of the junction left unmatched. Germline values: CDR1 LNHDA, CDR2 SQIVND (reference sequence). CDR3 bases read: TGTGCCAGTAGTATACGGGACAGAGCTAACTATGGC. Its protein product is CASSIRDRANYG. The complete CDR3 protein is CASSIRDRANYGYTF.

On this clone: The observed sequence ends 3 residues before the CDR3 terminus, with the missing tail filled in from the germline J gene. The chain is built from TRBV5-6 and TRBJ1-2, with TRBD1 as a possible D gene (5 bases). CDR1 is SGHDT, CDR2 YYEEEE, per germline. V was clipped by 3 bases and J by 5 bases, with 17 bases between them. This CDR3 contains 15 residues. This CDR3 is CASSSLQATLYGYTF. The DNA read from the CDR3 is TGTGCCAGCAGCTCTTTACAGGCGACGTTATATGGC. The full variable domain, with the rest looked up from reference TRBV5-6 and TRBJ1-2, is DAGVTQSPTHLIKTRGQQVTLRCSPKSGHDTVSWYQQALGQGPQFIFQYYEEEERQRGNFPDRFSGHQFPNYSSELNVNALLLGDSALYLCASSSLQATLYGYTFGSGTRLTVV.

The table lists this clone with many counts. The read terminates 3 residues ahead of where the CDR3 ends, so the germline J gene completes it. The chain carries TRBV6-2 or TRBV6-3 and TRBJ2-2; a weak D match, TRBD1 (5 bases). The CDR3 is 12 amino acids. V was pared by 6 bases and J by 6 bases, with 8 bases between. Germline-derived CDR1 and CDR2 are MNHEY and SVGEGT. CDR3 loop: CASSRVPGELFF. The CDR3 DNA, read in part, is TGTGCCAGCAGCAGGGTGCCCGGGGAG.

This clone was observed a handful of times. The read falls 3 residues short of the CDR3 end, and the missing part is taken from the germline J gene. V is TRBV20-1 and J is TRBJ2-1; 9 nucleotides match TRBD2. After removal of 1 base from V and 8 bases from J, the junction contained 9 bases not matched to a gene. The CDR3 has 15 amino acids. Per germline, CDR1 DFQATT and CDR2 SNEGSKA (reference sequence). CDR3 DNA, as far as it was read: TGCAGTGCTAGAGGGGGCGGGGGGGCCGGACATGAG. This codes for CSARGGGGAGHE. In full, the CDR3 reads CSARGGGGAGHEQFF.